The T cell receptor beta chain described here comes from a study of blood T cell repertoires in COVID-19. Across the study: The United States, Italy and Spain supplied acute and convalescent COVID-19 samples. The cDNA or gDNA used as material had been derived from T cells, B-cell-depleted T cells, or PBMCs.

In the authors' methods: Estimated nucleated cell counts came from reference gene primer amplification. Assay: immunoSEQ multiplex PCR; the TCRdb copy retains only in-frame clones and omits some. That table supplies the V and J calls and clone size; D and trimming were determined from the DNA. The sample lists 85,000 to 130,000 clones, more than 80% occurring once. The V gene's germline CDR1 is SQVTM and CDR2 ANQGSEA. The V gene end was trimmed by 1 base and the J gene end by 5 bases; junction bases not matched to a gene: 8. This CDR3 is built from 16 residues. The clonotype originates from a man in his fifties or sixties with acute or convalescent COVID-19. The sequencing sample was made of peripheral blood. The rearrangement uses TRBV29-1 and TRBJ2-3, with 11 nucleotides matching TRBD2. DNA for the CDR3: TGCAGCGTTGAAGGAGGAACTAGCGGGAGAGAAGATACGCAGTATTTT. Its translation is CSVEGGTSGREDTQYF.